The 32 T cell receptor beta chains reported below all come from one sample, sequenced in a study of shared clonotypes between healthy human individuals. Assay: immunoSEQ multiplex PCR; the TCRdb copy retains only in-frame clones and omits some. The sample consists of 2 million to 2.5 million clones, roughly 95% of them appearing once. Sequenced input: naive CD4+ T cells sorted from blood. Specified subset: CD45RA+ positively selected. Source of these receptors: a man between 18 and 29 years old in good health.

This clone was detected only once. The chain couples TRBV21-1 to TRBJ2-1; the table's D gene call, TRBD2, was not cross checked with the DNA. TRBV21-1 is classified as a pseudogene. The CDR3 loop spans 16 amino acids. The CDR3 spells CASSKLASSSYNEQFF. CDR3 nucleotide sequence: TGTGCCAGCAGCAAATTAGCGAGTAGCTCCTACAATGAGCAGTTCTTC.

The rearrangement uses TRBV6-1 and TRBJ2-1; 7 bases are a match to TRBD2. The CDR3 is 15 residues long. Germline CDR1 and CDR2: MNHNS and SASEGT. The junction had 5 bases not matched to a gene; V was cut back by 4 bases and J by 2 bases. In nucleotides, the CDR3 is TGTGCCAGCAGTGTACCGGGGGGACCCTACAATGAGCAGTTCTTC. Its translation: CASSVPGGPYNEQFF.

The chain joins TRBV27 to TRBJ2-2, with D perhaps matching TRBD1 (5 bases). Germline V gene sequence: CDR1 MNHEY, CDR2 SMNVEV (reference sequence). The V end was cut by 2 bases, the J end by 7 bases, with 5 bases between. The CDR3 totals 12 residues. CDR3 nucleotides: TGTGCCAGCAGTTTACAGGGCGGGGAGCTGTTTTTT. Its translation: CASSLQGGELFF.

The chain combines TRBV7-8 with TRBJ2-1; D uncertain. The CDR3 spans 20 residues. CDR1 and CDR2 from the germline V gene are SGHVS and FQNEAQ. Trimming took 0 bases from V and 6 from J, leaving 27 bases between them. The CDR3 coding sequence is TGTGCCAGCAGCTTAGCCACAGCCCTACGCCACCTTTCGGCTGTCAATGAGCAGTTCTTC. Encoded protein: CASSLATALRHLSAVNEQFF.

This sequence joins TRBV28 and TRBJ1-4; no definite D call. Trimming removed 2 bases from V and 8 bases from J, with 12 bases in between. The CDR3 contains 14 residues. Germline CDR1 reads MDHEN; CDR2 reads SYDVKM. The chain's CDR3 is CASSLGSLGEKLFF. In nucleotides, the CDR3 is TGTGCCAGCAGTTTAGGCAGCCTGGGGGAAAAACTGTTTTTT.

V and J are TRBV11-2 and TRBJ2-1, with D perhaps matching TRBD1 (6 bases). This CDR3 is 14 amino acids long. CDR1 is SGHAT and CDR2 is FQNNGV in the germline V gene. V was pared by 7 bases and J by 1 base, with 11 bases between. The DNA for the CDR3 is TGTGCCAGCATTACTCAGGGGTCCTACAATGAGCAGTTCTTC. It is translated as CASITQGSYNEQFF. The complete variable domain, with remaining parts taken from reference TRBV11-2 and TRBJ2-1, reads EAGVAQSPRYKIIEKRQSVAFWCNPISGHATLYWYQQILGQGPKLLIQFQNNGVVDDSQLPKDRFSAERLKGVDSTLKIQPAKLEDSAVYLCASITQGSYNEQFFGPGTRLTVL.

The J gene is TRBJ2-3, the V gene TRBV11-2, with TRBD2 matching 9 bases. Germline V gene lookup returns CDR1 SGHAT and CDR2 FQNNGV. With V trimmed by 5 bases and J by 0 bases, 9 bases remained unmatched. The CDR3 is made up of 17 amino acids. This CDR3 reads CASSKQASGVSTDTQYF. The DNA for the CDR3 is TGTGCCAGCAGCAAGCAGGCTAGCGGGGTGAGCACAGATACGCAGTATTTT.

CDR3 amino acids: CASTRGLANTGELFF. In DNA form, the CDR3 reads TGTGCCAGCACCCGCGGCCTAGCGAACACCGGGGAGCTGTTTTTT. The J gene is TRBJ2-2, the V gene TRBV7-9; the D is unclear. The CDR3 consists of 15 residues. CDR1 is SEHNR and CDR2 is FQNEAQ in the germline V gene (reference sequence). The ends were cut back, 7 bases at V and 0 bases at J, with 12 bases in the middle.

In DNA form, the CDR3 reads TGCGCCAGCAGCTTCGTATTGGCTGGGGCCAACGTCCTGACTTTC. It translates to CASSFVLAGANVLTF. The chain couples TRBV5-1 to TRBJ2-6; no clear D gene. Trimming cost V 2 bases and J 2 bases, with 8 bases left between them. CDR1 is SGHRS and CDR2 is YFSETQ in the germline V gene. The CDR3 is 15 amino acids.

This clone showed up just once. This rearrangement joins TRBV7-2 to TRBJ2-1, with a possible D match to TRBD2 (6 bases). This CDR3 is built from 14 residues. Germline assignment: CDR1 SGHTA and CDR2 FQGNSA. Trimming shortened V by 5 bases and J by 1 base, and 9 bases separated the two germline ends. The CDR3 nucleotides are TGTGCCAGCAGCCACGGGGGATCCTACAATGAGCAGTTCTTC. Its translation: CASSHGGSYNEQFF.

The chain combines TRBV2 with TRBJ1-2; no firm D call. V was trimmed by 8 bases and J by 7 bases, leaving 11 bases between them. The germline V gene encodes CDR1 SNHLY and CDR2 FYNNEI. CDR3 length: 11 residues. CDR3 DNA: TGTGCCAGCGGGTGGGGTTTTGGCTACACCTTC. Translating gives CASGWGFGYTF. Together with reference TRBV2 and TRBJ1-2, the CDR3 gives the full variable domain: EPEVTQTPSHQVTQMGQEVILRCVPISNHLYFYWYRQILGQKVEFLVSFYNNEISEKSEIFDDQFSVERPDGSNFTLKIRSTKLEDSAMYFCASGWGFGYTFGSGTRLTVV.

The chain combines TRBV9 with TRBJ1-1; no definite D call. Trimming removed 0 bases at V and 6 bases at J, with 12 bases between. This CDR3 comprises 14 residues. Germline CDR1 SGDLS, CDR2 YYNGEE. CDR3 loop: CASSVVGGTSEAFF. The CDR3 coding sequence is TGTGCCAGCAGCGTAGTTGGTGGAACATCTGAAGCTTTCTTT.

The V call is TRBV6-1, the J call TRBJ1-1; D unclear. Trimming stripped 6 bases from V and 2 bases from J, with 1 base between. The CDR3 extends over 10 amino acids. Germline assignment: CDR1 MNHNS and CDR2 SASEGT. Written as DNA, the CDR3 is TGTGCCAGCAGAAACACTGAAGCTTTCTTT. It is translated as CASRNTEAFF.

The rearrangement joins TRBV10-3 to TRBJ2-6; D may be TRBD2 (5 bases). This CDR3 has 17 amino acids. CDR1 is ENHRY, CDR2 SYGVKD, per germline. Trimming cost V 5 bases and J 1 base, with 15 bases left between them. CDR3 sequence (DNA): TGTGCCATCAGTCTCGCGGGCTTGCTTTCTGGGGCCAACGTCCTGACTTTC. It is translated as CAISLAGLLSGANVLTF.

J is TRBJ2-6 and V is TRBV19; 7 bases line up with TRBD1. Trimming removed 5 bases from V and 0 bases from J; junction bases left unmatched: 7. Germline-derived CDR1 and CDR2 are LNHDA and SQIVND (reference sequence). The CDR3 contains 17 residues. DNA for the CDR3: TGTGCCAGTAGTGACAGGGTATCCTTCTCTGGGGCCAACGTCCTGACTTTC. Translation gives CASSDRVSFSGANVLTF. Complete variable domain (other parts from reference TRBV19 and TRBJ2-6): DGGITQSPKYLFRKEGQNVTLSCEQNLNHDAMYWYRQDPGQGLRLIYYSQIVNDFQKGDIAEGYSVSREKKESFPLTVTSAQKNPTAFYLCASSDRVSFSGANVLTFGAGSRLTVL.

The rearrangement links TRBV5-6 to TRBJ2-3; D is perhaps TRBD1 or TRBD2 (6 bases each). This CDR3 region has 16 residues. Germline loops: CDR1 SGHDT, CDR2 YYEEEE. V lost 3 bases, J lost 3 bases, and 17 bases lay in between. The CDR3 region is CASSWGAGRGTDTQYF. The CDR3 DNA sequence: TGTGCCAGCAGCTGGGGGGCCGGGCGCGGGACAGATACGCAGTATTTT.

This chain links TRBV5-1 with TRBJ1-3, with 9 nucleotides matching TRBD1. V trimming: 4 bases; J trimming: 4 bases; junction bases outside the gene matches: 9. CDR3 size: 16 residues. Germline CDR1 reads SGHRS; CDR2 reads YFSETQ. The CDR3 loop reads CASSRDRALRGNTIYF. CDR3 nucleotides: TGCGCCAGCAGCCGGGACAGGGCTCTCAGGGGAAACACCATATATTTT.

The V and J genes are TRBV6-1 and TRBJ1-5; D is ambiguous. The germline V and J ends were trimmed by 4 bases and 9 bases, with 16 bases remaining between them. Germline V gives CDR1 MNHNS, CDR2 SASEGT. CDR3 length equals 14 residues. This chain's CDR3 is CASSARQEVMPQHF. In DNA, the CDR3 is TGTGCCAGCAGTGCCCGACAAGAAGTTATGCCCCAGCATTTT.

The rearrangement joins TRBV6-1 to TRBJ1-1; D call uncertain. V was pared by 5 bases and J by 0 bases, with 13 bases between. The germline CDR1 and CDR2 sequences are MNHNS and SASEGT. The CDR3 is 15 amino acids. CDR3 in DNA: TGTGCCAGCAGTTGGACGGCTCAGATGAACACTGAAGCTTTCTTT. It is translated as CASSWTAQMNTEAFF.

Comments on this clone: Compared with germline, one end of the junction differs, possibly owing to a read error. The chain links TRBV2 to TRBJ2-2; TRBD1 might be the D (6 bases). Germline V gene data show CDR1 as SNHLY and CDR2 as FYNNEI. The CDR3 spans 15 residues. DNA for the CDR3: TGCGCCAGCAGCCGATCAGGGGCGGGCACCGGGGAGCTGTTTTTT. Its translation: CASSRSGAGTGELFF.

CDR3 sequence reads: CASSISGLVTDTQYF. CDR3 DNA: TGTGCCAGTAGTATCTCGGGACTAGTCACAGATACGCAGTATTTT. The chain joins TRBV19 to TRBJ2-3; TRBD2 matches at 8 bases. The CDR3 consists of 15 residues. Unmatched junction bases numbered 4, after V lost 3 bases and J lost 2 bases. CDR1 is LNHDA, CDR2 SQIVND, per germline (reference sequence).

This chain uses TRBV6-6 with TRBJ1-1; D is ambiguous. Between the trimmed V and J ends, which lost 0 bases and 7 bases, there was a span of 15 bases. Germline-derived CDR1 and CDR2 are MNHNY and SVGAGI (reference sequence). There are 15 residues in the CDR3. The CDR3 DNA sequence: TGTGCCAGCAGTTACTCGGCAGGTCGATACGGTGAAGCTTTCTTT. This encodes CASSYSAGRYGEAFF.

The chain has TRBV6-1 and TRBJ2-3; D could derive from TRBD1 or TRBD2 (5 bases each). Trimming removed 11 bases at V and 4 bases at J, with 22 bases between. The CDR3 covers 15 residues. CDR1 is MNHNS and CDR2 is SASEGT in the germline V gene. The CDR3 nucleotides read TGTGCCTCAATTCGGGGCAGGGCTAGGGCAGATACGCAGTATTTT. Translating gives CASIRGRARADTQYF.

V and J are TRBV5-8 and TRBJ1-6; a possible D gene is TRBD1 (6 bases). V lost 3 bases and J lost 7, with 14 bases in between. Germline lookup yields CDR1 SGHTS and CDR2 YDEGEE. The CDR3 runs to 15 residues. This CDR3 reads CASSSRYRDNSPLHF. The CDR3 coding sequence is TGTGCCAGCAGCTCTAGGTACAGGGACAATTCACCCCTCCACTTT. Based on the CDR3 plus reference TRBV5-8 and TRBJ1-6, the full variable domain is EAGVTQSPTHLIKTRGQQATLRCSPISGHTSVYWYQQALGLGLQFLLWYDEGEERNRGNFPPRFSGRQFPNYSSELNVNALELEDSALYLCASSSRYRDNSPLHFGNGTRLTVT.

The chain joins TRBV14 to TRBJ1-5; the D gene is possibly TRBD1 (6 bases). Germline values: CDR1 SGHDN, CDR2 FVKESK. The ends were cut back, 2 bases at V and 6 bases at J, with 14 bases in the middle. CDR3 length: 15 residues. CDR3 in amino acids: CASSQTAGERQPQHF. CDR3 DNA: TGTGCCAGCAGCCAAACAGCAGGGGAACGTCAGCCCCAGCATTTT.

The CDR3 nucleotides read TGTGCCAGCAGTGACGCCACAACTAATGAAAAACTGTTTTTT. Its protein product is CASSDATTNEKLFF. This sequence joins TRBV2 and TRBJ1-4, with D uncertain. V was pared by 3 bases and J by 0 bases, with 5 bases between. This CDR3 spans 14 amino acids. Germline-derived CDR1 and CDR2 are SNHLY and FYNNEI.

The CDR3 sequence: CASQNEKLFF. The CDR3 DNA follows: TGTGCCAGCCAGAATGAAAAACTGTTTTTT. The chain joins TRBV6-1 to TRBJ1-4; D is unclear. V gave up 8 bases and J gave up 5 bases, with 3 bases separating them. This CDR3 spans 10 amino acids. Germline assignment: CDR1 MNHNS and CDR2 SASEGT.

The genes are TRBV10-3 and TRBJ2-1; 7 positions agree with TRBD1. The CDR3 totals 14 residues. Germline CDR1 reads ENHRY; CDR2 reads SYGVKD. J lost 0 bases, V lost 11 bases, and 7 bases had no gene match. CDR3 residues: CASTTGSSYNEQFF. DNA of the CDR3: TGTGCCTCGACGACAGGGAGCTCCTACAATGAGCAGTTCTTC.

CDR3 nucleotides: TGCGCCAGCAGCCCCCTGGGGGACATCCACTACGAGCAGTACTTC. This gives the protein CASSPLGDIHYEQYF. The chain uses TRBV4-1 and TRBJ2-7, with D possibly matching TRBD1 (6 bases). From germline, CDR1 is MGHRA and CDR2 YSYEKL. The length of the CDR3 is 15 residues. The V gene lost 4 bases and the J gene lost 3 bases, with 16 bases spanning the gap.

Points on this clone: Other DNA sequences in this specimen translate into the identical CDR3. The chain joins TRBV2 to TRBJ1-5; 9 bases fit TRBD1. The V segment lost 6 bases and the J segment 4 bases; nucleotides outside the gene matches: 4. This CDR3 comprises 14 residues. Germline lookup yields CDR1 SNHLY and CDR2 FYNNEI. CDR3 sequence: CASSDRGLNQPQHF. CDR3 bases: TGTGCCAGCAGCGACAGGGGGTTAAATCAGCCCCAGCATTTT.

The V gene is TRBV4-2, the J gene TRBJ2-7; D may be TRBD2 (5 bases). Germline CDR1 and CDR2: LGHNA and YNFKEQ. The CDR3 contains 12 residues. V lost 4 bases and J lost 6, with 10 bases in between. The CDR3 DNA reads TGTGCCAGCAGCCCTAGCAGGCTCGAGCAGTACTTC. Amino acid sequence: CASSPSRLEQYF.

The CDR3 region has the DNA TGTGCCAGCAGCCCTAGCGTCCAAGAGACCCAGTACTTC. Protein: CASSPSVQETQYF. The V call is TRBV9, the J call TRBJ2-5, with a possible D match to TRBD2 (6 bases). The CDR3 loop spans 13 amino acids. V was trimmed by 4 bases and J by 1 base, leaving 8 bases between them. CDR1 is SGDLS and CDR2 is YYNGEE in the germline V gene.